The clone carrying this TCR beta chain was seen a handful of times. Its antigen is currently unknown. The same CDR3 arises from other DNA sequences in this sample as well. Assay: immunoSEQ multiplex PCR; the TCRdb copy retains only in-frame clones and omits some. The sample yields about 24,000 clones, roughly 76% seen once. Time point of the sample: cycle 4 day 1 (C4D1), after around six weeks of nivolumab. With no exception, relapse followed autologous stem cell transplantation in all patients, and brentuximab vedotin exposure varied. This specimen belongs to a study of PD-1 blockade in classical Hodgkin lymphoma. The germline V and J ends were trimmed by 2 bases and 5 bases, with 8 bases remaining between them. CDR3 length: 13 amino acids. Germline V gives CDR1 MNHNS, CDR2 SASEGT. Study conclusions and caveats: As was reported, newly diagnosed patients showed lower baseline TCR diversity than healthy donors did. Whereas CD4+ TCR diversity had risen significantly by C4D1, CD8+ TCR diversity had not. Individuals who commenced nivolumab within less than 1 year of ASCT were excluded. Repertoires differed for reasons still undefined, possibly disease activity or prior therapy.

The starting material was peripheral blood mononuclear cells (PBMCs), obtained before the fourth cycle of nivolumab. The clonotype comes from a human donor with classical Hodgkin lymphoma. The genes are TRBV6-1 and TRBJ2-3; D remains unclear. The CDR3 is CASSEQRGDTQYF. The CDR3, as DNA: TGTGCCAGCAGTGAACAGCGAGGAGATACGCAGTATTTT.